This TCR beta chain stems from a study of shared clonotypes between healthy human individuals. On the study more broadly: Donors consisted of two women and a few men between 18 and 49.

Clones were read by immunoSEQ multiplex PCR, and TCRdb kept only the in-frame ones, dropping some. The table has hundreds of thousands of clones, under 95% seen once; the top ten hold about a quarter. The CDR3 runs to 15 residues. From germline, CDR1 is SGHRS and CDR2 YFSETQ. The J segment lost 5 bases and the V segment lost 3 bases, leaving 9 bases of the junction unmatched. Study outcomes and limitations: Memory subsets generally showed smaller estimated richness than naive subsets did.

For this clone: Its antigen is unknown.

Naive CD8 cells were CD45RO-negative, positively selected for CCR7, excluding terminally differentiated effector memory CD45RA+ cells. This TCR was sampled from a man aged 25 to 40 in good health. The chain recombines TRBV5-1 with TRBJ2-7; 9 bases match TRBD1. The sample was naive CD8+ T cells sorted from blood. CDR3 sequence (DNA): TGCGCCAGCAGCTCGACCGGGACAGGGTCCCACGAGCAGTACTTC. Translation: CASSSTGTGSHEQYF.